This is a list of T cell receptor beta chains from one sample in a study of CD8+CD57+ T cells in acquired aplastic anemia. TCRdb re-derived calls from the reads in MiXCR, one entry per CDR3 protein. The data show around 190,000 distinct CDR3 sequences, approximately 57% seen once. The specimen was sorted CD4+, CD8+, or CD8+CD57+ T cells (not recorded which) from PBMCs. Receptors were obtained from a human donor in good health. The CDR3 runs from the conserved cysteine through the conserved F or W. D genes are given only for firm matches. Part of the rows lack a size; the others show once, few, many or a class for expanded clones.

TGTGCCAGCAGCCAGGCCCTCGGAACTGAAGCTTTCTTT,CASSQALGTEAFF,TRBJ1-1,TRBV7-6,-,-
TGTGCCATCAGTGCGATAGGCGGGGTGAGCACCGGGGAGCTGTTTTTT,CAISAIGGVSTGELFF,TRBJ2-2,TRBV10-3,-,-
TGCAGCGTGTCCGGGACAGGGGGACCAACCTCTCAAGAGACCCAGTACTTC,CSVSGTGGPTSQETQYF,TRBJ2-5,TRBV29-1,many,TRBD1
TGTGCCAGCAGTTTATCCGGGAGAACCCCCACCGGGGAGCTGTTTTTT,CASSLSGRTPTGELFF,TRBJ2-2,TRBV27,few,-
TGTGCCAGCAGCCCGGGCCGGGGCGGCCTAGGGAGCACAGATACGCAGTATTTT,CASSPGRGGLGSTDTQYF,TRBJ2-3,TRBV7-8,once,-
TGTGCCAGTGTAAGCGGGACAGGGAACACTGAAGCTTTCTTT,CASVSGTGNTEAFF,TRBJ1-1,TRBV19,-,TRBD1
TGTGCCAGCAGTGAATTGGGGGCGAGTGAAAAACTGTTTTTT,CASSELGASEKLFF,TRBJ1-4,TRBV25-1,-,-
TGTGCCACCAGCTCCCGGGACTACCTTAATGAGCAGTTCTTC,CATSSRDYLNEQFF,TRBJ2-1,TRBV15,-,TRBD2
TGTGCCATCAGTGACCTCACAGGGGGCGGCTATGGCTACACCTTC,CAISDLTGGGYGYTF,TRBJ1-2,TRBV10-3,-,TRBD1
TGTGCCAGCAGCAAAGGGACAGGGGACCACGAGCAGTACTTC,CASSKGTGDHEQYF,TRBJ2-7,TRBV7-6,many,TRBD1
TGTGCCAGCAGCGTAGCGGGGCCGAGCACCGGGGAGCTGTTTTTT,CASSVAGPSTGELFF,TRBJ2-2,TRBV9,-,-
TGTGCCAGCTCACCATGGGACTCGGAAGAGCAGTTCTTC,CASSPWDSEEQFF,TRBJ2-1,TRBV18,few,-
TGCAGCGTTGAACTCCGACAGGGGGGGTACGAGCAGTACTTC,CSVELRQGGYEQYF,TRBJ2-7,TRBV29-1,many,TRBD1
TGTGCCAGCAGCTTGGACGGGTTGGTGTTAAGTTCACCCCTCCACTTT,CASSLDGLVLSSPLHF,TRBJ1-6,TRBV7-8,few,-
TGTGCCAGCAGGGATGCGGACTATGGCTACACCTTC,CASRDADYGYTF,TRBJ1-2,TRBV2,-,-
TGTGCCAGCAGCCGTCTAGCGGACGGTTCCTACGAGCAGTACTTC,CASSRLADGSYEQYF,TRBJ2-7,TRBV4-2,many,TRBD2
TGTGCCAGCAGTGCCGGACTAGCGGGAGGGGCAGATACGCAGTATTTT,CASSAGLAGGADTQYF,TRBJ2-3,TRBV25-1,-,TRBD2
TGTGCCAGCAGCTTAGGGGGACAGGGGAACACTGAAGCTCTCTTT,CASSLGGQGNTEALF,TRBJ1-1,TRBV7-9,-,TRBD1
TGTGCCAGCAGCCAAGAATCGGCAGGGCTGGGGGAGCAGTACTTC,CASSQESAGLGEQYF,TRBJ2-7,TRBV14,-,-
TGTGCCAGCAGTCCTAAGACAGGAATCTACGAGCAGTACTTC,CASSPKTGIYEQYF,TRBJ2-7,TRBV7-9,-,-
TGTGCCAGCAGCCCCCGACAGGGTTTAGTAGAGACCCAGTACTTC,CASSPRQGLVETQYF,TRBJ2-5,TRBV7-9,many,TRBD1
TGCGCCAGCAGCCAAGATCTTCGAGCGAGCTCCTACAATGAGCAGTTCTTC,CASSQDLRASSYNEQFF,TRBJ2-1,TRBV4-1,few,-
TGTGCCAGCAGCTTCCGTCGCGGGAGCCCCTACGAGCAGTACTTC,CASSFRRGSPYEQYF,TRBJ2-7,TRBV11-2,few,TRBD2
TGTGCCAGCAGTCCCAGGGGTCTGGCTAATTCACCCCTCCACTTT,CASSPRGLANSPLHF,TRBJ1-6,TRBV7-9,once,-
TGTGCCAGCAATCAGGACACCGGGGAGCTGTTTTTT,CASNQDTGELFF,TRBJ2-2,TRBV9,-,-
TGTGCCAGTAGTATAGACCTTGTAGGGTTAAATGAGCAGTTCTTC,CASSIDLVGLNEQFF,TRBJ2-1,TRBV19,many,-
TGTGCCAGCACCAGGGGGGCAGGTTTCTACGAGCAGTACTTC,CASTRGAGFYEQYF,TRBJ2-7,TRBV7-9,-,-